This TCR beta chain was profiled in a study of blood T cell repertoires in COVID-19. Study in general: Samples taken during acute and convalescent COVID-19 were collected in the United States, Italy and Spain. The analysed material was cDNA or gDNA that came from T cells, B-cell-depleted T cells, or PBMCs.

This CDR3 region has 13 residues. V was cut by 0 bases and J by 2 bases, with 6 bases left in between. Germline loops: CDR1 SGDLS, CDR2 YYNGEE. As processed by the authors: Nucleated cell counts were estimated from reference gene primer amplification. Generated by immunoSEQ multiplex PCR, the TCRdb table keeps only in-frame clones and is missing some. That table is the source of V, J and clone size, and D and trimming were worked out from the DNA. The data show 61,000 or so clones, about nine tenths seen once. The chain carries TRBV9 and TRBJ2-7; D gene unclear. This receptor was obtained from a woman in her forties or fifties with active or convalescent COVID-19. The sequenced sample consisted of peripheral blood. The CDR3 coding sequence is TGTGCCAGCAGCGTAGCTGGCCCCTACGAGCAGTACTTC. This gives the protein CASSVAGPYEQYF.